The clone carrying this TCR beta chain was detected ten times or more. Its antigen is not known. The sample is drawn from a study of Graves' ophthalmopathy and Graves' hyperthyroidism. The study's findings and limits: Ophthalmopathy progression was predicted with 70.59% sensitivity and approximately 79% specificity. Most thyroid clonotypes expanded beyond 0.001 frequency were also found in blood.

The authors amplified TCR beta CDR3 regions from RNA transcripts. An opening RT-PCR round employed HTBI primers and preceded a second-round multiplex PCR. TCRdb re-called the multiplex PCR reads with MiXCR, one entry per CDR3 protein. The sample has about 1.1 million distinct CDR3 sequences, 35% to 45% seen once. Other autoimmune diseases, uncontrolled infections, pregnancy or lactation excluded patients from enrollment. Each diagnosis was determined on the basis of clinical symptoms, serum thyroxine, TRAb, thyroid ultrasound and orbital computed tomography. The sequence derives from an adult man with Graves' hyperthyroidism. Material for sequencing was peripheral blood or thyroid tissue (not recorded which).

The CDR3 is CASSTRTALETQYF. DNA of the CDR3: TGTGCCAGTAGTACGCGGACAGCCCTCGAGACCCAGTACTTC. The chain employs TRBV19 and TRBJ2-5; D might be TRBD1 (6 bases). The V end was cut by 4 bases, the J end by 5 bases, with 14 bases between. The CDR3 contains 14 residues. CDR1 and CDR2 (germline): LNHDA, SQIVND (reference sequence).